This T cell receptor beta chain is drawn from a study of blood T cells in healthy people across ages. Whole-study findings and limits: Leaving the PBMCs unsorted stopped any conclusive comparison of naive versus antigen-experienced cells.

For the second PCR, which ran for about 6 to 11 cycles, a sample-barcoded 5' primer and a J-beta primer mix were used. TCRdb passed the 5' RACE reads through MiXCR, listing each CDR3 protein once. The sample has roughly 730,000 distinct CDR3 sequences; around three fifths are singletons. This CDR3 contains 12 residues. Germline V gene sequence: CDR1 SGHAT, CDR2 FQNNGV. V was trimmed by 5 bases and J by 8 bases, leaving 10 bases between them. With regard to this clonotype: The antigen is not known.

The chain joins TRBV11-2 to TRBJ2-1; D gene uncertain. The receptor was derived from a man aged 40-49 years in good health. Source material: blood. CDR3 sequence reads: CASSPPGYEQFF. CDR3 nucleotides: TGTGCCAGCAGCCCCCCTGGATATGAGCAGTTCTTC.